Described below is a single T cell receptor (beta chain) sequence and its context. Its binding antigen is unknown. No base-level quality is on record; no much larger clone is a single base apart. Per the publication, the treatment or condition label means: approximately 11-day PBMC culture with coronavirus spike peptide pools or control peptides (ViraFEST assay). The ViraFEST assay, used in the study, expanded antigen-specific T cells with peptide pools and then identified the expanded clonotypes through TCR sequencing. Positive SARS-CoV-2 PCR tests in the convalescent patients dated from March to December 2020, before Alpha, Beta and Delta variants emerged in the United States. Each well held about 2 million PBMCs cultured in IMDM containing approximately 5% human AB serum and approximately 9.1 IU/ml IL-2, with 10 ug/ml peptide pools added. On days 3 and 7, half of the culture medium was replaced with fresh IL-2-containing medium. CD4+ T cells were isolated after approximately ten days of culture through negative selection using the EasySep CD4+ T cell isolation kit. PBMCs were separated from whole blood using Ficoll-Paque Plus gradient centrifugation and then either used fresh or cryopreserved at -140C. Culture conditions were generally each tested in triplicate wells.

The V and J ends are trimmed by 4 bases and 1 base, leaving 10 bases between them. The CDR3 sequence holds 15 residues, the cysteine and phenylalanine included. Kept here is only the CDR3 DNA, which spans 45 bases and is read in frame from base 1. CDR1 and CDR2 are drawn from the germline V gene: SGHNT, YENEEA. The library came from PCR. DNA from cultured CD4+ T cells underwent TCR sequencing with the Oncomine TCR Beta short-read assay at the Johns Hopkins FTIC core. Genomic DNA was extracted from the cultured CD4+ T cells with the QIAamp micro DNA kit. Oncomine TCR Beta libraries from cultured CD4+ T cells were pooled using unique dual indexes and sequenced on an Illumina iSeq 100. Turning to the authors' computational methods: Non-productive sequences were removed, and CDR3s that did not start with C, did not end with F or W, or were shorter than 7 amino acids were discarded. The MANAFEST web application identified antigen-specific clonotypes by comparing peptide-stimulated wells against reference wells and other culture wells. For a clone to be called positive, the clone needed an FDR below 0.05, an odds ratio above 5, and a productive frequency above 0.1% in at least two of three replicate wells. A clonotype was classed as cross-reactive if the clonotype showed significant expansion both in SARS-CoV-2 spike wells and in at least one common cold coronavirus spike condition. CDR3 homology was assessed with Levenshtein distances (stringdist) and unrooted phylogenetic trees (ape) in R version 3.6.1. TCRdb ran its own pipeline on the public reads, namely fastp trimming at Q25 and MiXCR clone calling, and kept in-frame beta chains. Every entry covers one CDR3 protein and lists the most common genes and DNA from its rows. The V and J calls follow TCRdb's processing rather than the paper's. For this sample the table gives under 25,000 distinct CDR3 sequences, of which roughly 29% were detected only once. The ten largest clones capture 11% of the sample.

This specimen comes from a study of vaccination and CD4 T cells after COVID-19 (dated by TCRdb to between 2021 and 2022). Background for the entire study: Convalescent patients had a positive SARS-CoV-2 result on nasal swab PCR, and of these patients, fewer than ten had mild disease and one had severe disease. Control cultures used a CEFX viral epitope pool as positive control, an HIV-1 Nef peptide pool as negative control, or no peptide. Six males and four females were included in the convalescent cohort, with two Hispanic individuals, seven Caucasians, two Asians and one multiracial person represented. Participants got two doses of the Pfizer-BioNTech BNT162b2 vaccine (n=8) or two doses of the Moderna mRNA-1273 vaccine (n=2). In nine to eleven COVID-19 convalescent patients and 4 infection-naive healthy vaccine recipients, researchers compared the spike-specific CD4+ TCR repertoire from before mRNA vaccination with the repertoire from after. The time from the second vaccine dose to post-vaccine blood sampling had a median of roughly 72 days and ranged from roughly 13 to 241 days. Post-COVID blood samples from convalescent patients were collected a median of approximately 93 days after diagnosis, with a range of 35 to 161 days. For stimulating the cultures, overlapping spike peptide pools were used, derived from SARS-CoV-2 as well as from the common cold coronaviruses HCoV-NL63, HCoV-OC43 and HCoV-229E. Study-wide findings and limitations: The median count of SARS-CoV-2-reactive clonotypes went up from 20 to 25 after infection to about 40 after vaccination, although the change was not significant. Among convalescent patients, a median about 87% of the SARS-CoV-2-reactive clones seen after vaccination appeared only after vaccination, which suggests priming specific to the vaccine. Only a relatively small number of convalescent patients were included in the study, and early timepoints following natural infection were not analyzed. Nearly all vaccine-specific clones in convalescent patients (304 of 307) were mono-reactive for SARS-CoV-2 spike rather than cross-reactive with common cold coronaviruses.

The receptor comes from a human donor with COVID-19. The V and J segments used are TRBV11-3 and TRBJ1-4; confidence is insufficient to name the D gene. Sequencing input: cultured CD4+ T cells from blood. The DNA sequence is as follows: TGTGCCAGCAGCTCGCGACGGGTAACTAATGAAAAACTGTTTTTT. This codes for CASSSRRVTNEKLFF.